Following are 26 T cell receptor beta chains from one sample sequenced in a study of T cells after yellow fever vaccination. From the 5' RACE reads, TCRdb called clonotypes with MiXCR, one entry per CDR3 protein. The table includes roughly 150,000 distinct CDR3 sequences, less than 9.5% detected once. This material consisted of CD4+ T cells sorted from PBMCs, taken 5 days after the yellow fever booster vaccination. These receptors were taken from a man aged 25-45 years who received the YFV17D yellow fever vaccine.

This clonotype was seen at least ten times. One end of the junction is discordant with germline, which a read error may explain. V is TRBV12-3 or TRBV12-4 and J is TRBJ2-1; D is possibly TRBD1 (8 bases). This CDR3 region has 12 residues. CDR3 residues: CASSLALADRAF. The CDR3 region has the DNA TGTGCCAGCAGTTTAGCCCTAGCGGACAGGGCCTTC.

This clonotype was seen at least ten times. This chain joins TRBV20-1 and TRBJ1-2; 12 bases map to TRBD1. With 7 bases clipped from V and 5 bases from J, the junction kept 8 bases outside the gene matches. This CDR3 spans 14 amino acids. Looked up from germline, CDR1 is DFQATT and CDR2 is SNEGSKA (reference sequence). Here the CDR3 reads CSVSGQGASYGYTF. The CDR3 coding sequence is TGCAGTGTTTCGGGACAGGGGGCGAGTTATGGCTACACCTTC.

This clonotype was counted a few times. The chain links TRBV11-2 to TRBJ2-1, with 7 bases that match TRBD1. Per germline, CDR1 SGHAT and CDR2 FQNNGV. The CDR3 has 12 residues. V shed 9 bases, J shed 6 bases, and the junction held 5 bases outside the gene matches. The CDR3 DNA reads as TGTGCCAGTAAGACAGGGTTCAATGAGCAGTTCTTC. Translation: CASKTGFNEQFF.

The sample holds a few counts of this clonotype. CDR3: CASSPMSDTQYF. The CDR3 region has the DNA TGTGCCAGCAGCCCTATGTCAGATACGCAGTATTTT. This chain joins TRBV6-6 and TRBJ2-3; D unclear. Germline-derived CDR1 and CDR2 are MNHNY and SVGAGI (reference sequence). V was trimmed by 6 bases and J by 4 bases, leaving 8 bases between them. The CDR3 runs to 12 residues.

This clonotype was observed many times. The chain recombines TRBV12-3 or TRBV12-4 with TRBJ2-5; 7 nucleotides match TRBD2. The ends lost 3 bases at V and 2 bases at J; junction bases unmatched: 3. CDR3 length: 14 amino acids. The CDR3 DNA reads as TGTGCCAGCAGTTTGGCTAGCGGACAAGAGACCCAGTACTTC. Protein: CASSLASGQETQYF.

In this sample, this clonotype turned up many times. The chain employs TRBV28 and TRBJ2-3; 7 bases align to TRBD2. This CDR3 is built from 13 residues. Per the germline V gene, CDR1 is MDHEN and CDR2 is SYDVKM. The CDR3: CVSSGGPPDTQYF. Written as DNA, the CDR3 is TGTGTCTCCTCGGGAGGCCCCCCAGATACGCAGTATTTT.

This clonotype was counted at least ten times. The V call is TRBV29-1, the J call TRBJ2-2; no reliable D call. V dropped 6 bases and J dropped 4 bases, with 9 bases sitting between them. The germline gives CDR1 SQVTM, CDR2 ANQGSEA. The length of the CDR3 is 12 residues. CDR3 nucleotide sequence: TGCAGCGTCTCGAAGGGCACCGGGGAGCTGTTTTTT. This sequence encodes CSVSKGTGELFF.

At least ten counts were recorded for this clonotype. The V and J genes are TRBV28 and TRBJ2-2; tentatively, D is TRBD1 (7 bases). The CDR3 sequence is 15 residues long. Trimming removed 3 bases at V and 3 bases at J, with 11 bases between. Germline CDR1 MDHEN, CDR2 SYDVKM. DNA of the CDR3: TGTGCCAGCAGTTTGGAGGGGGCGCACACCGGGGAGCTGTTTTTT. This encodes CASSLEGAHTGELFF.

At least ten counts were recorded for this clonotype. Written as DNA, the CDR3 is TGCGCCAGCAGCCAAGTGGGCTCTGGGGCCAACGTCCTGACTTTC. Translated: CASSQVGSGANVLTF. The genes are TRBV4-3 and TRBJ2-6; D is unresolved. CDR1 is LGHNA, CDR2 YSLEER, per germline. V was clipped by 1 base and J by 0 bases, with 4 bases between them. This CDR3 contains 15 residues.

This clonotype came up many times. This chain joins TRBV19 and TRBJ1-2, with D tentatively TRBD1 (5 bases). Germline V gives CDR1 LNHDA, CDR2 SQIVND (reference sequence). V lost 1 base to trimming and J lost 7 bases, with 10 bases between them. The CDR3 covers 13 residues. The CDR3 nucleotides are TGTGCCAGTAGTATAGGGGACGTGGCTGGCTACACCTTC. This sequence encodes CASSIGDVAGYTF.

This CDR3 is CASSWNSGNTIYF. In DNA form, the CDR3 reads TGTGCCAGCAGTTGGAACTCTGGAAACACCATATATTTT. The chain uses TRBV6-2 or TRBV6-3 and TRBJ1-3; D remains ambiguous. V lost 4 bases and J lost 0, with 4 bases in between. The CDR3 is 13 residues long. Germline-derived CDR1 and CDR2 are MNHEY and SVGEGT.

This clonotype was seen many times. V usage is TRBV5-1 and J usage is TRBJ2-1; 7 positions match TRBD2. From germline, CDR1 is SGHRS and CDR2 YFSETQ. The junction had 8 bases not matched to a gene; V was cut back by 5 bases and J by 9 bases. The CDR3 has 13 residues. CDR3 in amino acids: CASSINGRSEQFF. The CDR3 region has the DNA TGCGCCAGCAGTATCAACGGGAGGAGTGAGCAGTTCTTC.

In this sample, this clonotype turned up many times. This chain joins TRBV18 and TRBJ1-6; tentatively, D is TRBD1 (5 bases). This CDR3 region has 13 residues. V was pared by 3 bases and J by 8 bases, with 8 bases between. The germline CDR1 and CDR2 sequences are KGHSH and LQKENI. CDR3 coding DNA: TGTGCCAGCTCACCCGTAGGGGATTCACCCCTCCACTTT. Amino acid sequence: CASSPVGDSPLHF.

In this sample, this clonotype turned up many times. The chain couples TRBV4-3 to TRBJ2-3; 7 bases are shared with TRBD1. Germline CDR1 and CDR2: LGHNA and YSLEER. CDR3 length: 15 residues. V shed 4 bases and J 1 base; nucleotides not matched to a gene: 5. The CDR3 here is CASSLTGVRTDTQYF. DNA of the CDR3: TGCGCCAGCAGCCTTACAGGGGTTCGCACAGATACGCAGTATTTT.

The sample holds many counts of this clonotype. The V call is TRBV10-3, the J call TRBJ2-2; TRBD1 agrees at 8 bases. V lost 6 bases, J lost 1 base, and 1 base stayed unmatched. This CDR3 has 14 residues. From germline, CDR1 is ENHRY and CDR2 SYGVKD. The CDR3 sequence is CAISRGQNTGELFF. Here the CDR3 DNA reads TGTGCCATCAGCAGGGGGCAGAACACCGGGGAGCTGTTTTTT.

This clonotype was seen many times. The chain employs TRBV10-3 and TRBJ1-5; D is undetermined. CDR3 length: 14 residues. V shed 2 bases and J shed 1 base, with 6 bases lying between them. The germline V gene encodes CDR1 ENHRY and CDR2 SYGVKD. The CDR3 DNA reads as TGTGCCATCAGTGAGGGTAAGAGCAATCAGCCCCAGCATTTT. This translates into CAISEGKSNQPQHF.

Ten or more counts support this clonotype. V gene TRBV7-2 combines with J gene TRBJ2-3, with D hard to call. From germline, CDR1 is SGHTA and CDR2 FQGNSA. The V and J ends lost 4 bases and 2 bases respectively, with 13 bases between them. The CDR3 length is 15 residues. The CDR3 DNA reads as TGTGCCAGCAGCTCCCAGACTTACTACACAGATACGCAGTATTTT. The encoded protein is CASSSQTYYTDTQYF.

This clonotype showed up many times. CDR3 region: CASREERTQYF. The DNA for the CDR3 is TGTGCCAGCAGGGAGGAGAGGACCCAGTACTTC. The genes are TRBV2 and TRBJ2-5; D might be TRBD2 (5 bases). The CDR3 contains 11 residues. Trimming took 6 bases from V and 7 from J, leaving 9 bases between them. Per the germline V gene, CDR1 is SNHLY and CDR2 is FYNNEI.

The sample holds many counts of this clonotype. The gene calls are TRBV5-6 and TRBJ2-7, with D perhaps matching TRBD1 (6 bases). Trimming cost V 4 bases and J 6 bases, with 8 bases left between them. Germline V CDR1 and CDR2: SGHDT, YYEEEE. There are 11 residues in the CDR3. The CDR3 reads CASSVGGEQYF. DNA for the CDR3: TGTGCCAGCAGCGTAGGGGGCGAGCAGTACTTC.

This clonotype was detected ten times or more. The rearrangement links TRBV7-2 to TRBJ1-6; a weak D match, TRBD1 (5 bases). CDR1 is SGHTA and CDR2 is FQGNSA in the germline V gene. CDR3 length: 15 residues. The ends were cut back, 1 base at V and 10 bases at J, with 14 bases in the middle. The CDR3 reads CASSLVAGLDSPLHF. CDR3 sequence (DNA): TGTGCCAGCAGCTTAGTCGCAGGGCTGGACTCACCCCTCCACTTT. The full variable domain, rest sourced from reference TRBV7-2 and TRBJ1-6, is GAGVSQSPSNKVTEKGKDVELRCDPISGHTALYWYRQSLGQGLEFLIYFQGNSAPDKSGLPSDRFSAERTGGSVSTLTIQRTQQEDSAVYLCASSLVAGLDSPLHFGNGTRLTVT.

This chain joins TRBV6-5 and TRBJ2-4; TRBD1 aligns across 7 bases. V was pared by 0 bases and J by 2 bases, with 1 base of the junction left unmatched. Looked up from germline, CDR1 is MNHEY and CDR2 is SVGAGI. The CDR3 has 15 residues. The CDR3 DNA is TGTGCCAGCAGTTACTCGGGACAGCCCAAAAACATTCAGTACTTC. Amino acids: CASSYSGQPKNIQYF.

This clonotype appeared a few times. The rearrangement links TRBV7-2 to TRBJ1-4, with 8 bases identical to TRBD1. The CDR3 length is 14 residues. After removal of 4 bases from V and 8 bases from J, the junction contained 6 bases not matched to a gene. Germline CDR1 reads SGHTA; CDR2 reads FQGNSA. CDR3 amino acids: CASSSGQGNEKLFF. In DNA, the CDR3 is TGTGCCAGCAGCTCAGGACAGGGTAACGAAAAACTGTTTTTT.

CDR3 loop: CASSRGGSGRARFEQYF. The CDR3 coding sequence is TGCGCCAGCAGCAGGGGAGGTAGCGGGAGGGCCAGGTTCGAGCAGTACTTC. The chain links TRBV5-1 to TRBJ2-7, with 11 bases matching TRBD2. The CDR3 extends over 17 amino acids. Trimming cost V 4 bases and J 6 bases; bases outside gene matches: 15. CDR1 SGHRS and CDR2 YFSETQ come from the germline V gene.

This clonotype was found once. A much larger clonotype is one base distant, so this may be a read error. The rearrangement joins TRBV7-9 to TRBJ1-1; the D is unclear. The CDR3 is 12 residues long. Germline lookup yields CDR1 SEHNR and CDR2 FQNEAQ (reference sequence). In DNA form, the CDR3 reads TGTGCCATCAGCTTAGCCCCATCAGAAGCTTTCTTT. It specifies CAISLAPSEAFF.

This clonotype showed up many times. The gene calls are TRBV7-2 and TRBJ2-3, with 9 bases fitting TRBD1. The V gene's germline CDR1 is SGHTA and CDR2 FQGNSA. CDR3 size: 13 residues. V was clipped by 5 bases and J by 14 bases; unmatched bases: 11. The CDR3 loop reads CASSPDRGTEGYF. CDR3 bases: TGTGCCAGCAGCCCGGACAGGGGCACAGAGGGGTATTTT. The whole variable domain, remainder taken from reference TRBV7-2 and TRBJ2-3, is GAGVSQSPSNKVTEKGKDVELRCDPISGHTALYWYRQSLGQGLEFLIYFQGNSAPDKSGLPSDRFSAERTGGSVSTLTIQRTQQEDSAVYLCASSPDRGTEGYFGPGTRLTVL.

This clonotype was observed at least ten times. V usage is TRBV14 and J usage is TRBJ2-5, with 9 bases lining up with TRBD2. The CDR3 runs to 15 residues. The trim removed 4 bases at V and 7 bases at J, leaving 10 bases unmatched. Germline values: CDR1 SGHDN, CDR2 FVKESK. CDR3 region: CASSRGTSNLGTQYF. The CDR3, as DNA: TGTGCCAGCAGCCGTGGGACTAGCAACCTGGGGACCCAGTACTTC.